Listed below are T cell receptor beta chains from one sample, sequenced in a study of blood T cell repertoires in COVID-19. Libraries were prepared by immunoSEQ multiplex PCR; TCRdb keeps only in-frame clonotypes and omits some of them. This table holds around 240,000 clones, about 85% found once. The sequenced sample consisted of peripheral blood. These receptors originate from a man aged 35-49 years with acute or convalescent COVID-19. CDR3s include the opening cysteine and the closing phenylalanine or tryptophan. Each record gives: D gene, V gene, J gene, clone size, CDR3 protein, CDR3 DNA. The D gene is left open where the match is weak. Clone size is given for some rows only: seen once, a few or many times, or a class if the clone is expanded.

>TRBD1|TRBV6-6|TRBJ2-7|NA
CASETGQGAREQYF
TGTGCCAGCGAGACGGGACAGGGGGCACGCGAGCAGTACTTC
>TRBD1|TRBV7-2|TRBJ1-1|NA
CASSLWGQTNTEAFF
TGTGCCAGCAGCTTATGGGGACAGACGAACACTGAAGCTTTCTTT
>TRBD2|TRBV19|TRBJ2-3|once
CASSRDRAGPRSDTQYF
TGTGCCAGTAGTCGCGATCGAGCGGGGCCTCGGTCAGATACGCAGTATTTT
>NA|TRBV7-9|TRBJ1-6|NA
CASSLVAGNSPLHF
TGTGCCAGCAGCTTAGTAGCAGGGAATTCACCCCTCCACTTT
>TRBD1|TRBV27|TRBJ1-2|NA
CASSWGQGGGYTF
TGTGCCAGCAGTTGGGGACAGGGAGGAGGCTACACCTTC
>NA|TRBV11-2|TRBJ2-2|NA
CASSLDSVVGELFF
TGTGCCAGCAGCTTGGACAGCGTCGTCGGGGAGCTGTTTTTT
>TRBD1|TRBV15|TRBJ1-2|NA
CATSRWTGGALDGYTF
TGTGCCACCAGCAGATGGACAGGGGGCGCATTAGATGGCTACACCTTC
>NA|TRBV18|TRBJ1-5|NA
CASSEGIESNQPQHF
TGTGCCAGCTCGGAGGGGATCGAAAGCAATCAGCCCCAGCATTTT
>NA|TRBV7-2|TRBJ1-2|NA
CASSHRTSYGYTF
TGTGCCAGCAGCCACCGGACATCCTATGGCTACACCTTC
>NA|TRBV7-3|TRBJ1-3|once
CASSDRGGSGNTIYF
TGTGCCAGCAGCGACCGGGGAGGCTCTGGAAACACCATATATTTT
>TRBD1|TRBV2|TRBJ2-3|NA
CASSVQGQGGVDTQYF
TGTGCCAGCAGTGTCCAGGGACAGGGGGGTGTAGATACGCAGTATTTT
>NA|TRBV28|TRBJ1-3|NA
CASSLAGVGNTIYF
TGTGCCAGCAGTTTGGCAGGGGTTGGAAACACCATATATTTT
>NA|TRBV5-1|TRBJ2-7|NA
CASSQRGTYEQYF
TGCGCCAGCAGCCAGCGAGGCACCTACGAGCAGTACTTC
>TRBD1|TRBV25-1|TRBJ1-1|NA
CASSDRTGATEAFF
TGTGCCAGCAGTGACCGGACAGGGGCCACTGAAGCTTTCTTT
>NA|TRBV7-9|TRBJ1-1|NA
CASSFSLDTEAFF
TGTGCCAGCAGCTTTTCCCTCGACACTGAAGCTTTCTTT
>TRBD1|TRBV5-5|TRBJ1-1|NA
CASSTQGAGTEAFF
TGTGCCAGCAGCACACAGGGGGCCGGGACTGAAGCTTTCTTT
>NA|TRBV19|TRBJ1-2|once
CASSSPQLNTGLGGYTF
TGTGCCAGTAGTAGTCCCCAACTGAATACAGGGTTGGGTGGCTACACCTTC
>NA|TRBV24-1|TRBJ1-2|NA
CATSDPQGTGYGYTF
TGTGCCACCAGTGACCCACAGGGTACAGGCTATGGCTACACCTTC
>TRBD1|TRBV15|TRBJ1-2|NA
CATSRVGQGIYGYTF
TGTGCCACCAGCAGAGTGGGACAGGGGATCTATGGCTACACCTTC
>TRBD1|TRBV19|TRBJ1-2|NA
CASRYGTGTSVGYTF
TGTGCCAGTAGGTACGGGACAGGGACCTCGGTTGGCTACACCTTC
>NA|TRBV9|TRBJ2-2|once
CASSVQGSNTGELFF
TGTGCCAGCAGCGTGCAGGGTTCCAACACCGGGGAGCTGTTTTTT
>TRBD1|TRBV24-1|TRBJ1-5|few
CATSEGDRGELYSNQPQHF
TGTGCCACCAGTGAGGGCGACAGGGGGGAACTTTATAGCAATCAGCCCCAGCATTTT
>TRBD1|TRBV7-8|TRBJ2-7|NA
CASSSSRDRDEQYF
TGTGCCAGCAGCTCGAGCCGGGACAGGGACGAGCAGTACTTC
>NA|TRBV14|TRBJ1-2|NA
CASSQGTPSYIF
TGTGCCAGCAGCCAAGGGACACCGAGCTACATCTTC
>TRBD1|TRBV2|TRBJ1-6|NA
CASSEGRTGGYNSPLHF
TGTGCCAGCAGTGAGGGTCGGACAGGGGGCTATAATTCACCCCTCCACTTT
>TRBD2|TRBV7-9|TRBJ2-3|once
CASSLEGLDIDTQYF
TGTGCCAGCAGCTTAGAGGGACTAGATATAGATACGCAGTATTTT
>NA|TRBV4-1|TRBJ1-2|NA
CASSPTEGASGYTF
TGCGCCAGCAGCCCCACCGAAGGGGCGAGTGGCTACACCTTC
>NA|TRBV3-1/TRBV3-2|TRBJ1-6|once
CASSQDGPENSPLHF
TGTGCCAGCAGCCAAGATGGCCCGGAGAATTCACCCCTCCACTTT
>NA|TRBV7-9|TRBJ2-2|NA
CASSPQNTGELFF
TGTGCCAGCAGCCCACAGAACACCGGGGAGCTGTTTTTT
>NA|TRBV5-1|TRBJ1-1|once
CASSLNGDWGTEAFF
TGCGCCAGCAGCTTAAACGGGGACTGGGGGACTGAAGCTTTCTTT
>NA|TRBV7-8|TRBJ1-1|NA
CASSLLVGVGGTEAFF
TGTGCCAGCAGCTTACTAGTTGGGGTGGGGGGCACTGAAGCTTTCTTT
>TRBD1|TRBV14|TRBJ2-4|NA
CASSRTQGARAKNIQYF
TGTGCCAGCAGCCGGACCCAGGGGGCACGGGCCAAAAACATTCAGTACTTC
>TRBD2|TRBV3-1/TRBV3-2|TRBJ2-3|NA
CASSQWERGAVDTQYF
TGTGCCAGCAGCCAATGGGAGCGGGGGGCCGTTGATACGCAGTATTTT
>NA|TRBV5-1|TRBJ2-7|NA
CASSPEADSSYEQYF
TGCGCCAGCAGCCCCGAGGCTGATAGCTCCTACGAGCAGTACTTC
>NA|TRBV6-1|TRBJ1-6|few
CASSDGISSYNSPLHF
TGTGCCAGCAGTGATGGCATCAGCTCCTATAATTCACCCCTCCACTTT
>NA|TRBV6-5|TRBJ1-5|NA
CASSPDRDQPQHF
TGTGCCAGCAGCCCCGACAGAGATCAGCCCCAGCATTTT
>TRBD1|TRBV5-6|TRBJ1-2|NA
CASSPLGTGQNYGYTF
TGTGCCAGCAGCCCCCTCGGGACAGGGCAAAACTATGGCTACACCTTC
>NA|TRBV11-3|TRBJ1-5|few
CASSLDDRRVYSNQPQHF
TGTGCCAGCAGCCTAGACGACAGGCGAGTTTATAGCAATCAGCCCCAGCATTTT
>NA|TRBV7-9|TRBJ2-1|few
CASSLTGNEQFF
TGTGCCAGCAGCTTAACCGGCAATGAGCAGTTCTTC
>NA|TRBV2|TRBJ1-1|NA
CASSQERFTGKSDTEAFF
TGTGCCAGCAGCCAAGAGAGATTTACAGGGAAAAGTGACACTGAAGCTTTCTTT
>NA|TRBV9|TRBJ2-1|NA
CASSVSGNEQFF
TGTGCCAGCAGCGTATCAGGGAATGAGCAGTTCTTC
>NA|TRBV14|TRBJ2-1|NA
CASSQDLRGYNEQFF
TGTGCCAGCAGCCAAGATCTTCGAGGGTACAATGAGCAGTTCTTC
>NA|TRBV21-1|TRBJ1-1|NA
CASSKGGGFHTGDTEAFF
TGTGCCAGCAGCAAAGGGGGGGGATTCCATACTGGGGACACTGAAGCTTTCTTT
>NA|TRBV9|TRBJ1-3|NA
CASSEGAGDPGNTIYF
TGTGCCAGCAGCGAGGGAGCAGGGGATCCTGGAAACACCATATATTTT
>NA|TRBV19|TRBJ1-2|NA
CASSNTFSGGLLGYTF
TGTGCCAGTAGTAACACTTTTTCGGGGGGGCTGCTCGGCTACACCTTC
>TRBD1|TRBV3-1/TRBV3-2|TRBJ1-5|NA
CASSHGPGTGANQPQHF
TGTGCCAGCAGCCATGGGCCCGGGACAGGAGCTAATCAGCCCCAGCATTTT
>TRBD1|TRBV25-1|TRBJ1-1|once
CASSESTGFLLAFF
TGTGCCAGCAGTGAATCGACAGGGTTTTTGTTAGCTTTCTTT
>NA|TRBV4-1|TRBJ1-1|NA
CASSRTWGGTTEAFF
TGCGCCAGCAGCCGAACCTGGGGGGGTACCACTGAAGCTTTCTTT
>TRBD2|TRBV3-1/TRBV3-2|TRBJ2-1|NA
CASSRPGLATNEQFF
TGTGCCAGCAGCCGACCGGGACTAGCGACCAATGAGCAGTTCTTC
>NA|TRBV7-2|TRBJ1-5|NA
CASSLVGDNNQPQHF
TGTGCCAGCAGCTTAGTTGGGGACAACAATCAGCCCCAGCATTTT
>NA|TRBV19|TRBJ1-1|NA
CASSIEGRANTEAFF
TGTGCCAGTAGTATTGAGGGGAGGGCGAACACTGAAGCTTTCTTT
>NA|TRBV27|TRBJ1-3|NA
CASSLGTGGNTIYF
TGTGCCAGCAGTTTAGGCACAGGGGGAAACACCATATATTTT
>NA|TRBV6-2/TRBV6-3|TRBJ1-4|NA
CASSYEDGGNEKLFF
TGTGCCAGCAGTTACGAGGACGGAGGTAATGAAAAACTGTTTTTT
>NA|TRBV7-9|TRBJ2-1|NA
CASNLSNEQFF
TGTGCCAGCAATCTCAGCAATGAGCAGTTCTTC
>NA|TRBV29-1|TRBJ1-4|NA
CSAGEESREGSEKLFF
TGCAGCGCAGGAGAGGAGTCCAGGGAGGGGAGTGAAAAACTGTTTTTT